This TCR beta chain was found in a study of cytomegalovirus exposure and HLA in healthy donors. CDR1 is MNHNY and CDR2 is SVGAGI in the germline V gene (reference sequence). V dropped 7 bases and J dropped 1 base, with 10 bases sitting between them. The CDR3 runs 13 residues. PCR used 60 Vbeta primers and 13 Jbeta primers. Clones were read by immunoSEQ multiplex PCR, and TCRdb kept only the in-frame ones, dropping some. This table has about 150,000 clones, around 80% appearing once. Unrecorded immune exposure was likely among donors, who were nominally healthy when sampled. Material for sequencing was PBMCs. This sequence joins TRBV6-6 and TRBJ2-5; D is possibly TRBD2 (5 bases). The TCR comes from a woman aged 25 to 39 in good health and CMV-seronegative. The CDR3 sequence is CASKPGSQETQYF. As DNA, the CDR3 is TGTGCCAGCAAACCGGGAAGCCAAGAGACCCAGTACTTC.